These 3 T cell receptor beta chains were all obtained from the same sample, sequenced in a study of blood T cell repertoires in COVID-19. Libraries were prepared by immunoSEQ multiplex PCR; TCRdb keeps only in-frame clonotypes and omits some of them. This table has 150,000 to 200,000 clones, roughly 80% appearing once. The sample consisted of peripheral blood. The receptors come from a human donor with acute or convalescent COVID-19. The donor label of this sample is uncertain.

For this clone: Other DNA sequences within the sample encode an identical CDR3. V and J are TRBV30 and TRBJ1-2; the D is unclear. Trimming cost V 2 bases and J 8 bases, with 9 bases left between them. This CDR3 spans 11 amino acids. Looked up from germline, CDR1 is GTSNPN and CDR2 is SVGIG (reference sequence). This CDR3 reads CAWSLGEGYTF. The CDR3 DNA reads TGTGCCTGGAGTCTCGGTGAAGGCTACACCTTC. Together with reference TRBV30 and TRBJ1-2, the CDR3 gives the full variable domain: SQTIHQWPATLVQPVGSPLSLECTVEGTSNPNLYWYRQAAGRGLQLLFYSVGIGQISSEVPQNLSASRPQDRQFILSSKKLLLSDSGFYLCAWSLGEGYTFGSGTRLTVV.

The chain joins TRBV2 to TRBJ2-3; TRBD1 might be the D (5 bases). CDR3 length: 13 amino acids. Trimming pared 4 bases from V and 1 base from J, leaving 6 bases between. Germline lookup yields CDR1 SNHLY and CDR2 FYNNEI. The CDR3 loop is CASSVRGTDTQYF. CDR3 coding DNA: TGTGCCAGCAGTGTCAGGGGCACAGATACGCAGTATTTT.

CDR3 DNA: TGCAGTGCTAGTTGGCAGCGGGGTTCACTCGGTCTTAGCTCCTACGAGCAGTACTTC. This gives the protein CSASWQRGSLGLSSYEQYF. The V call is TRBV20-1, the J call TRBJ2-7; 7 bases agree with TRBD2. Germline loops: CDR1 DFQATT, CDR2 SNEGSKA (reference sequence). V dropped 3 bases and J dropped 0; count of bases not matched to a gene: 20. This CDR3 spans 19 amino acids.